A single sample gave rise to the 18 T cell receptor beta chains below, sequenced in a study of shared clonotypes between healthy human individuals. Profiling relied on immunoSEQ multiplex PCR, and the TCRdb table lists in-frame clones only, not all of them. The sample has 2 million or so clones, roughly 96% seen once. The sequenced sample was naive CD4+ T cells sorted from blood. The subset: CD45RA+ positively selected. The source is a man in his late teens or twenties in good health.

Here the CDR3 DNA reads TGCGCCACCTCGTTGGGGTTCCAAGAGACCCAGTACTTC. Translation gives CATSLGFQETQYF. The chain has TRBV5-1 and TRBJ2-5; D is unclear. The CDR3 extends over 13 amino acids. The ends were cut back, 9 bases at V and 1 base at J, with 13 bases in the middle. Germline values: CDR1 SGHRS, CDR2 YFSETQ.

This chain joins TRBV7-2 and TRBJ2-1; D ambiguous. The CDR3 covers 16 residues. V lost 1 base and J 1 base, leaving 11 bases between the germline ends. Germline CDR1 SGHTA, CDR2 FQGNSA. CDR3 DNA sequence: TGTGCCAGCAGCTTAGGACGTCCCGAGTCCTACAATGAGCAGTTCTTC. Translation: CASSLGRPESYNEQFF. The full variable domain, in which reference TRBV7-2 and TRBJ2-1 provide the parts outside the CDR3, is GAGVSQSPSNKVTEKGKDVELRCDPISGHTALYWYRQSLGQGLEFLIYFQGNSAPDKSGLPSDRFSAERTGGSVSTLTIQRTQQEDSAVYLCASSLGRPESYNEQFFGPGTRLTVL.

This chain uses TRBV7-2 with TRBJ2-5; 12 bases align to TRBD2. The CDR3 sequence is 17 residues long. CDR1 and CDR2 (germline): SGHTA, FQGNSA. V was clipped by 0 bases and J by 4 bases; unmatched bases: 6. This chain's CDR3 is CASSLAHKLAGGETQYF. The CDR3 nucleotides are TGTGCCAGCAGCTTAGCCCACAAACTAGCGGGAGGAGAGACCCAGTACTTC.

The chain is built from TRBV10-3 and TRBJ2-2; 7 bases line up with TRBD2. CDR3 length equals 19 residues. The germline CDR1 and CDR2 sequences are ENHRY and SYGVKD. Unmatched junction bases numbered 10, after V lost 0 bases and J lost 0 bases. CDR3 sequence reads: CAISESGVASGSNTGELFF. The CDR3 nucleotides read TGTGCCATCAGTGAGTCAGGAGTGGCTAGCGGATCGAACACCGGGGAGCTGTTTTTT.

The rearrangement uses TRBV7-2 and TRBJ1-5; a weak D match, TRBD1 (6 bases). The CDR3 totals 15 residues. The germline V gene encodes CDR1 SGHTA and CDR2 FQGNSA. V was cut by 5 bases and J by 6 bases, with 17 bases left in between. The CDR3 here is CASSLHEGGSQPQHF. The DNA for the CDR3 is TGTGCCAGCAGCCTACACGAGGGGGGTAGTCAGCCCCAGCATTTT.

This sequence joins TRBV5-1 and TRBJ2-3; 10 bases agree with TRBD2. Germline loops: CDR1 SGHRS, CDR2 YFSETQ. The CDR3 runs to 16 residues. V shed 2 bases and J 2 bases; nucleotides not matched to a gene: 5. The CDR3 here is CASSLERGGYTDTQYF. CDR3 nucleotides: TGCGCCAGCAGCTTAGAGCGGGGGGGCTACACAGATACGCAGTATTTT.

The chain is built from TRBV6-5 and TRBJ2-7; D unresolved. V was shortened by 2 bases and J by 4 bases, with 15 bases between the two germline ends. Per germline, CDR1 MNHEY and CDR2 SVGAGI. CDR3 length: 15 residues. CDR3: CASSYTTRTGYEQYF. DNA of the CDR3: TGTGCCAGCAGTTACACAACGAGGACCGGTTACGAGCAGTACTTC.

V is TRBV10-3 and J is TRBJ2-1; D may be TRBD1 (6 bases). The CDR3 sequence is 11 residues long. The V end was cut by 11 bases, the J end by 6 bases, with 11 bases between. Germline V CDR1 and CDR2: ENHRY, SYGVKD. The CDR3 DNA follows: TGTGCCTCAGGGGCTTCCAATGAGCAGTTCTTC. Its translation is CASGASNEQFF.

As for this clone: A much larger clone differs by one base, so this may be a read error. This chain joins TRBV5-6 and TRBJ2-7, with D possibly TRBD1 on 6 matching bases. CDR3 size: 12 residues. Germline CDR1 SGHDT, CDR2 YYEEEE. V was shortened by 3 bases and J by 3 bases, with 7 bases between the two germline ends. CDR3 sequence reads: CASSWTDYEQYF. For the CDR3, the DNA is TGTGCCAGCAGCTGGACAGACTACGAGCAGTACTTC.

CDR3 protein: CASSAQDRGDEAFF. The DNA for the CDR3 is TGTGCCAGCAGCGCCCAGGACAGGGGGGATGAAGCTTTCTTT. The rearrangement joins TRBV7-9 to TRBJ1-1; 10 bases align to TRBD1. The germline V gene encodes CDR1 SEHNR and CDR2 FQNEAQ (reference sequence). The CDR3 runs to 14 residues. Trimming took 5 bases from V and 7 from J; bases not matched to a gene: 7.

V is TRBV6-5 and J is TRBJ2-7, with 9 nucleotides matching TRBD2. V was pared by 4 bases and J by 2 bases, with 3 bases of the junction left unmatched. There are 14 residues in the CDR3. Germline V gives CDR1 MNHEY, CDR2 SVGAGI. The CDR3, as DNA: TGTGCCAGCAGTTCAACTAGCGGGCCCTACGAGCAGTACTTC. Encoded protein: CASSSTSGPYEQYF.

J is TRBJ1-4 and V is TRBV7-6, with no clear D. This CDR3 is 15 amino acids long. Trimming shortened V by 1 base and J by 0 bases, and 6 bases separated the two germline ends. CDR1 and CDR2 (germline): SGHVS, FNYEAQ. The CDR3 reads CASSLGTSTNEKLFF. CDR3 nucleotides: TGTGCCAGCAGCTTAGGGACCTCAACTAATGAAAAACTGTTTTTT.

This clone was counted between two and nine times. As DNA, the CDR3 is TGCGCCAGCAGCGCATTGAGGGGTCAAGAGACCCAGTACTTC. This sequence encodes CASSALRGQETQYF. The chain employs TRBV5-1 and TRBJ2-5; the D call may be TRBD1 or TRBD2 (5 bases each). V lost 4 bases and J 2 bases, leaving 12 bases between the germline ends. The germline CDR1 and CDR2 sequences are SGHRS and YFSETQ. The CDR3 is 14 residues long.

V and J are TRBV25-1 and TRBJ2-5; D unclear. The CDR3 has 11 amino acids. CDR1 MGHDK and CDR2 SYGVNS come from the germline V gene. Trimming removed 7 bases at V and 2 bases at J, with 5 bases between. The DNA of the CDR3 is TGTGCCAGCAAGCTTCAAGAGACCCAGTACTTC. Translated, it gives CASKLQETQYF. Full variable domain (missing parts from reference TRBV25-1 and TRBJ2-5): EADIYQTPRYLVIGTGKKITLECSQTMGHDKMYWYQQDPGMELHLIHYSYGVNSTEKGDLSSESTVSRIRTEHFPLTLESARPSHTSQYLCASKLQETQYFGPGTRLLVL.

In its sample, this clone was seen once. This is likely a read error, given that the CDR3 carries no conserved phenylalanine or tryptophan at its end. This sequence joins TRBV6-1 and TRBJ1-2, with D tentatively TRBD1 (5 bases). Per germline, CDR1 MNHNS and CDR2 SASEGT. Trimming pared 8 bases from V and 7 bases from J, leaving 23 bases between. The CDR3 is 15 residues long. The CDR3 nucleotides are TGTGCCAGCCAGGGCTCAGATCCTTTTCTAGTTGGCTACACCTCC. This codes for CASQGSDPFLVGYTS.

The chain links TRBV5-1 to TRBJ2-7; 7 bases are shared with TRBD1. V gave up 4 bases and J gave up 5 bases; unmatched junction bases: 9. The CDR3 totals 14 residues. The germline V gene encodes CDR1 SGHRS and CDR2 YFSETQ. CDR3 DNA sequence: TGCGCCAGCAGCCCCTCGGACAGGATGGACGAGCAGTACTTC. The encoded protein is CASSPSDRMDEQYF.

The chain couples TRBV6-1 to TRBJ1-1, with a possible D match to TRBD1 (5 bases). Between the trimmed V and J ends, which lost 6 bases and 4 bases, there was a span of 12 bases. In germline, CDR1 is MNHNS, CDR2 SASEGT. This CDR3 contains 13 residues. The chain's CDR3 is CASSAGDSTEAFF. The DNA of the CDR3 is TGTGCCAGCAGCGCTGGAGACAGCACTGAAGCTTTCTTT.

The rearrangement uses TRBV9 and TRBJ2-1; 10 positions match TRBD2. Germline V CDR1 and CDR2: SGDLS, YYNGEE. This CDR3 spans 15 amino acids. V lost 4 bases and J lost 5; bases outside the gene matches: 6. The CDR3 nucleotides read TGTGCCAGCAGCCCCGGACTAGCGGACCACAATGAGCAGTTCTTC. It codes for CASSPGLADHNEQFF.